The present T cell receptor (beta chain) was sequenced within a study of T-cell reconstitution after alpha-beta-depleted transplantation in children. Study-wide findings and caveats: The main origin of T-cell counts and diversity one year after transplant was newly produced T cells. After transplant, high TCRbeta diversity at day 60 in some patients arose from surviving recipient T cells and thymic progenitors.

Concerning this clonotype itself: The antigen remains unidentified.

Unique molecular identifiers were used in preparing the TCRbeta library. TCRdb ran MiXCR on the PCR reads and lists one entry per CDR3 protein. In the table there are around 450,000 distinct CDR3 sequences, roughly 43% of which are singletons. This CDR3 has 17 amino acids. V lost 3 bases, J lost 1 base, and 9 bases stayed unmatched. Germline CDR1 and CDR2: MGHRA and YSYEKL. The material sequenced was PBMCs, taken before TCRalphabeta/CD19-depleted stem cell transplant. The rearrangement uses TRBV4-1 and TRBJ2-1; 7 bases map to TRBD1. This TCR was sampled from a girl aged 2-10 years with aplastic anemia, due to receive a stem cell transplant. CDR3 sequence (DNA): TGCGCCAGCAGCCACCCTGGTCCCAGGGGGTCCTACAATGAGCAGTTCTTC. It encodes CASSHPGPRGSYNEQFF.